Below, one TCR beta chain is given with its context. Clones were sequenced by immunoSEQ multiplex PCR, and TCRdb holds only the in-frame ones, with some missing. This table holds some 110,000 clones, more than 75% found once. This specimen comes from a study of blood T cell repertoires in COVID-19. The CDR3 sequence is 15 residues long. Germline V lookup: CDR1 SGHDT, CDR2 YYEEEE. Between the trimmed V and J ends, which lost 0 bases and 6 bases, there was a span of 12 bases. The sequence was obtained from a man between 35 and 55 years old with acute or convalescent COVID-19. Sequencing was performed on peripheral blood. J is TRBJ2-2 and V is TRBV5-6, with D maybe TRBD1 (6 bases). The DNA of the CDR3 is TGTGCCAGCAGCTTGGCGCAGGGGATGGCCGGGGAGCTGTTTTTT. Translation gives CASSLAQGMAGELFF.